A single TCR beta chain is shown here with its context. It lacks a known antigen. No base-level quality is on record; no much larger clone is a single base apart. This entry comes from a study of shared clonotypes between healthy human individuals (dated by TCRdb to the early 2020s). For the wider study: The cohort included a few men and a couple of women between 18 and 49 years of age. Different laboratories and diverse techniques were used to prepare libraries and sequence TCR repertoires, to increase sequencing depth and limit assay-specific biases. To estimate repertoire size and how much clonotypes are shared between individuals, the study performed deep sequencing of blood TCR repertoires from about five healthy adults. Each donor's leukapheresis produced roughly between about 0.8 and 10 billion PBMCs. For each donor, CD4 naive and CD4 memory were each run on three plates, CD8 naive on two plates, and CD8 memory on one plate.

The CDR3 spans 15 residues, from the cysteine through the phenylalanine. Only the CDR3 portion is preserved as DNA: 45 bases, with reading frame beginning at the first base. The germline V gene encodes CDR1 MGHDK and CDR2 SYGVNS. V has 3 bases trimmed and J has 7 bases trimmed; junction bases matching no gene number 10. Overall results and qualifications from the work: Pairwise subsampling indicated that sequencing depth was expected to affect the degree of clonotype sharing among donors. Rarefaction of sorted-subset datasets indicated incomplete sequencing despite the large sequencing depth. Sharing across a few donors was observed for approximately 4.6% of naive CD4, less than 4% of naive CD8, 2% to 2.5% of memory CD4, and around 0.44% of memory CD8 clonotypes. Sampling was limited to blood, and TCR repertoires in tissue likely differ from TCR repertoires in blood. Naive subsets generally had larger estimated clonotype richness than memory subsets. Because the study included only a small number of donors, the genetic and exposure-history diversity represented was limited. Compared with non-shared clonotypes, the clonotypes found in all four sorted-subset donors had higher generation probabilities.

TCR CDR3 regions were amplified from genomic DNA by multiplex PCR using the deep immunoSEQ assay. Extracted genomic DNA from each cell subset was spread evenly across all wells of several immunoSEQ 96-well plates, with each plate serving as a replicate. Each replicate PCR for sorted subsets received about 200 ng genomic DNA, equal to roughly 33,000 T cell genomes. The purified libraries were quantified using a Qubit 3.0 fluorometer, sized with a Bioanalyzer 2100, and then quantified again using the KAPA Library Quantification kit. Each immunoSEQ 96-well plate was sequenced on its own single-read 150-cycle Illumina NextSeq 550 flow cell. In the authors' own workflow: Because the immunoSEQ output included only junctional sequences and no quality scores, the filtering could not be the same as the filtering used for full-length reads. To assign V/J genes and CDR3, sequences were annotated against IMGT germline references using PyIR, a Python wrapper for IgBLAST v1.9. Reads with weak V/J assignments (E-value above 1e-6), missing CDR3, stop codons, out-of-frame junctions, or ambiguous translated residues were removed. V3J clonotypes were defined as sequences sharing an identical inferred V gene, J gene, and CDR3 amino acid sequence. Percentage overlap between repertoires was calculated by dividing the number of shared unique clonotypes by the size of the smaller repertoire. Three approaches were used to assess repertoire richness: RTK rarefaction, the Chao1 estimator, and Recon v2.1 estimates of unobserved clonotypes. Generation probabilities for all TCRbeta clonotypes obtained by the gDNA method from a few donors were computed using OLGA. TCRdb provides this immuneACCESS table in a form limited to in-frame rearrangements. Some clones are lacking; in checked studies, under half of them reflect an unresolved V gene, and why the rest are absent is not known. D and trimming come from the DNA, and the V and J calls and clone size come from that table. Present in this sample are 2,500,000 or so clones, 85% to 95% of which were seen just once. The biggest ten clones account for about 0.13% of the sample.

The donors were healthy, HIV-negative adults who had no recently reported acute infections or vaccinations. All donors were Caucasian adults living in Nashville, Tennessee, USA. CD4+ T cells were enriched through magnetic negative selection, after which naive cells were positively selected on CD45RA and the remaining negative fraction served as the memory subset. Blood was collected by leukapheresis, and PBMCs were isolated by Ficoll-Histopaque density gradient centrifugation and then cryopreserved in liquid nitrogen vapor phase. Analytical flow cytometry was used to check the purity and quantity of every magnetically sorted T cell population. Each sorted fraction had its genomic DNA isolated and then quantified by UV absorbance on a Nanodrop 2000c.

The chain was built from TRBV25-1 and TRBJ2-7; 9 bases in between match TRBD2. Source material: naive CD4+ T cells sorted from blood. What this sample's cell subset or site label stands for: CD45RA+ positively selected. The receptor comes from a man aged 18 to 29 in good health. Here the CDR3 is given as CASSDEAGGPREQYF. The DNA sequence follows: TGTGCCAGCAGTGACGAGGCGGGAGGGCCTCGGGAGCAGTACTTC.